Listed here is a single TCR beta chain. Its antigen is as yet unknown. Per germline, CDR1 MNHEY and CDR2 SVGEGT. The CDR3 length is 17 residues. TCR beta cDNA was generated via 5'RACE template switching incorporating UMIs. TCRdb reprocessed the 5' RACE reads, with one entry per CDR3 protein and no DNA. Its table records fewer than 200,000 distinct CDR3 sequences. This sample is part of a study of T cells expressing NK-cell markers. Study-wide findings and caveats: The CD3+CD56-NKG2C+ fraction of a few donors was likewise dominated by these clonotypes.

The source of this sequence is a woman aged 18-70 years in good health. The chain carries TRBV6-2 or TRBV6-3 and TRBJ2-5; TCRdb's D call of TRBD2 is untestable without DNA. Sample: blood T cells: a sorted CD56 or NKG2C T cell subset, CD4+ or CD8+ T cells, or bulk PBMC T cells (not recorded which). Here the CDR3 reads CASSYDFQRDYQETQYF.